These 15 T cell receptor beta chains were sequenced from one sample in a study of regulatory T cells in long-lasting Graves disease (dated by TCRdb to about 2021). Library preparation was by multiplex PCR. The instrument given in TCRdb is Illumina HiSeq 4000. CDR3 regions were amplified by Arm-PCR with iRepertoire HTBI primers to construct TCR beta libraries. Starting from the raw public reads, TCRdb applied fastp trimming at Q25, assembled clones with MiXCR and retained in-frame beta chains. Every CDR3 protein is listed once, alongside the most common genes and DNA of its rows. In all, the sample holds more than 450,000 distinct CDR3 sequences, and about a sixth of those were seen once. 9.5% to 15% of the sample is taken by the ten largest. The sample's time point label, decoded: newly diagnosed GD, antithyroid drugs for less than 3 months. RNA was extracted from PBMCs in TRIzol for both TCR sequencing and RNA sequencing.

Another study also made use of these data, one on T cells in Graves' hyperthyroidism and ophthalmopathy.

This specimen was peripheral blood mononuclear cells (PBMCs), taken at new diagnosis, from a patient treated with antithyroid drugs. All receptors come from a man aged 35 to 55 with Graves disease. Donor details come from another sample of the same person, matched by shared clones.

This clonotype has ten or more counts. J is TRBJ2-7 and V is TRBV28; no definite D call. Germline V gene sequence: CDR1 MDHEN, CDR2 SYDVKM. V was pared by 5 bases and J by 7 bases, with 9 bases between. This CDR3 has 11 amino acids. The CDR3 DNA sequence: TGTGCCAGCAGTCTCGCTTGGGAGCAGTACTTC. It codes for CASSLAWEQYF.

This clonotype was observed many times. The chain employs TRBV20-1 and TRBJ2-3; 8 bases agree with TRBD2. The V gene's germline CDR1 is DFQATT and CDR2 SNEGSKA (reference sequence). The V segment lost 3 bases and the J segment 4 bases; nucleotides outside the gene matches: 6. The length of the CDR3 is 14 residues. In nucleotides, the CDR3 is TGCAGTGCTAGTCCTCTAGCGGGTTCAGATACGCAGTATTTT. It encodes CSASPLAGSDTQYF.

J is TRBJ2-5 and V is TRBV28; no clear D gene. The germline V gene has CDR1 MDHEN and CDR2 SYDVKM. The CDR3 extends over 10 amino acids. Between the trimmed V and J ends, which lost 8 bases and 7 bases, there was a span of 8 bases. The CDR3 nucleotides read TGTGCCAGCGGCCTGGGGACCCAGTACTTC. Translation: CASGLGTQYF.

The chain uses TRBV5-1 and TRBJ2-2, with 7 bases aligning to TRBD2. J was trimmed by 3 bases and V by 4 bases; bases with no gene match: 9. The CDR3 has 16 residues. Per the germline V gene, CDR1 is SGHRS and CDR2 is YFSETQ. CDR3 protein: CASSPFRGRDTGELFF. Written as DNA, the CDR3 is TGCGCCAGCAGCCCCTTTAGAGGGAGGGACACCGGGGAGCTGTTTTTT. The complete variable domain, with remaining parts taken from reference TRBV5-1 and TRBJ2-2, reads KAGVTQTPRYLIKTRGQQVTLSCSPISGHRSVSWYQQTPGQGLQFLFEYFSETQRNKGNFPGRFSGRQFSNSRSEMNVSTLELGDSALYLCASSPFRGRDTGELFFGEGSRLTVL.

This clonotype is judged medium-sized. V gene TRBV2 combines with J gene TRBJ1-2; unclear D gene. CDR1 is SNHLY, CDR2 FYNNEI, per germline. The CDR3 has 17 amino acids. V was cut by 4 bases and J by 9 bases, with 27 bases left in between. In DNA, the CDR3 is TGTGCCAGCAGTGGAGCCGGGTCTGGGCCTAACCTAGGAAGCTACACCTTC. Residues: CASSGAGSGPNLGSYTF.

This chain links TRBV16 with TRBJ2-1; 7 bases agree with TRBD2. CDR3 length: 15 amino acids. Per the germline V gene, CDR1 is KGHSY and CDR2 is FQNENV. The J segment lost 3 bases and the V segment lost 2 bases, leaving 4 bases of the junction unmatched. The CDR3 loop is CASSQGREYYNEQFF. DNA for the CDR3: TGTGCCAGCAGCCAAGGGAGGGAATACTACAATGAGCAGTTCTTC.

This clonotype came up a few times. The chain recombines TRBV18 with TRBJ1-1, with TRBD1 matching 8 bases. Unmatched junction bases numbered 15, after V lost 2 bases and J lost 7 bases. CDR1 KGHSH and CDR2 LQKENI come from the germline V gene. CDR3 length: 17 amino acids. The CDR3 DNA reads TGTGCCAGCTCACCAAGGATTGGGCAGGGGGCATCTGATGAAGCTTTCTTT. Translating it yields CASSPRIGQGASDEAFF.

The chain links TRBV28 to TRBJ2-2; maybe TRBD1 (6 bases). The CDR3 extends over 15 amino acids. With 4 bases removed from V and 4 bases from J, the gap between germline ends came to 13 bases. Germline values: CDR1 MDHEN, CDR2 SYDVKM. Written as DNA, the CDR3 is TGTGCCAGCAGTTCTCCGGACAGACGCACCGGGGAGCTGTTTTTT. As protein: CASSSPDRRTGELFF.

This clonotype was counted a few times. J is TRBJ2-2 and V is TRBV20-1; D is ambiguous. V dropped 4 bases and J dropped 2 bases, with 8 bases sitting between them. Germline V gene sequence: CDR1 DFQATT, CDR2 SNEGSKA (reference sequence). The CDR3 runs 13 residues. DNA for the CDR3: TGCAGTGCTATCTCCGCAAACACCGGGGAGCTGTTTTTT. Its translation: CSAISANTGELFF.

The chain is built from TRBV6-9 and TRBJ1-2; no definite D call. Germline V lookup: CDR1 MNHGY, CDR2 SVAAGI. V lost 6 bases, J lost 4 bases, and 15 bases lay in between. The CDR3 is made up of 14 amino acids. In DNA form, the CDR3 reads TGTGCCAGCAGCCCCCTTCAAAGCCCCTATGGCTACACCTTC. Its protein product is CASSPLQSPYGYTF.

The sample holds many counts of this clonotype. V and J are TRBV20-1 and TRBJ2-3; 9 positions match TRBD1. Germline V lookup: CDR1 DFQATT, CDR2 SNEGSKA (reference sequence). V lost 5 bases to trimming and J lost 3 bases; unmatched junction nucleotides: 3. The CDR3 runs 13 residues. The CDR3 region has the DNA TGCAGTGCTGAACAGGGGGCAACAGATACGCAGTATTTT. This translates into CSAEQGATDTQYF.

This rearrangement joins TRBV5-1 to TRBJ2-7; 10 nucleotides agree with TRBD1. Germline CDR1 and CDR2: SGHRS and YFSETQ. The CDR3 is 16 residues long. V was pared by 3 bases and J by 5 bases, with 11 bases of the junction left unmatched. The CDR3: CASSSVHTGTGDEQYF. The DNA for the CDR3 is TGCGCCAGCAGCTCGGTCCATACCGGGACAGGGGACGAGCAGTACTTC.

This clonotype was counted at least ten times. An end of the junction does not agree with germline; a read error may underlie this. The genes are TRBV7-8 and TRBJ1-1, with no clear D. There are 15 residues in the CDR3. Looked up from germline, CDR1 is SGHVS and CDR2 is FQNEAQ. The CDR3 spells CASSFSSGWNTGAFF. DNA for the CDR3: TGTGCCAGCAGCTTCTCAAGCGGGTGGAACACTGGAGCTTTCTTT.

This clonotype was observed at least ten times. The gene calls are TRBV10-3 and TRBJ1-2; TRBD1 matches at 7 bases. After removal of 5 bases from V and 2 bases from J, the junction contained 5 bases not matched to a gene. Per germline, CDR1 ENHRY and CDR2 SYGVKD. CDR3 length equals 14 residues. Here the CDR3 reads CAISKTGSNYGYTF. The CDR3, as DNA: TGTGCCATCAGTAAGACAGGGAGCAACTATGGCTACACCTTC.

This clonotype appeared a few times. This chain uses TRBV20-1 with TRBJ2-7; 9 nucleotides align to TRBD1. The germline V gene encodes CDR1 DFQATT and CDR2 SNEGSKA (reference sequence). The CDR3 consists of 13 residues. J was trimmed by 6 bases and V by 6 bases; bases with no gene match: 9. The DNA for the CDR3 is TGCAGTGCCACGAGGACAGGGGAGGGCGAGCAGTACTTC. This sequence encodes CSATRTGEGEQYF.